Each of the 28 T cell receptor beta chains below was sequenced from the same sample in a study of early T cells in non-severe SARS-CoV-2 infection. TCRdb redid the calling of the 5' RACE reads with MiXCR, one entry per CDR3 protein. This table has 55,000 to 65,000 distinct CDR3 sequences, around 9.3% appearing once. The source material was whole blood. The receptors stem from an adult who was a healthcare worker with PCR-confirmed SARS-CoV-2 infection or an uninfected control (not recorded which).

Many counts were recorded for this clonotype. The chain links TRBV6-1 to TRBJ2-7; D unclear. This CDR3 has 14 residues. Trimming left V 4 bases short and J 2 bases short, with 12 bases between. Germline lookup yields CDR1 MNHNS and CDR2 SASEGT. The CDR3 bases are TGTGCCAGCAGTGGACGGGTTGGCCCCTACGAGCAGTACTTC. Translation gives CASSGRVGPYEQYF.

This clonotype was seen ten or more times. V is TRBV7-7 and J is TRBJ2-1; D remains unclear. The germline V gene has CDR1 SSHAT and CDR2 FNYEAQ (reference sequence). V lost 5 bases and J 5 bases, leaving 7 bases between the germline ends. The CDR3 runs 12 residues. The CDR3 reads CASSPYHNEQFF. In DNA form, the CDR3 reads TGTGCCAGCAGCCCCTACCACAATGAGCAGTTCTTC. Full variable domain (rest looked up from reference TRBV7-7 and TRBJ2-1): GAGVSQSPRYKVTKRGQDVTLRCDPISSHATLYWYQQALGQGPEFLTYFNYEAQPDKSGLPSDRFSAERPEGSISTLTIQRTEQRDSAMYRCASSPYHNEQFFGPGTRLTVL.

This clonotype was counted ten times or more. The V call is TRBV18, the J call TRBJ1-4, with a tentative D call TRBD1 (6 bases). V lost 2 bases and J lost 4, with 8 bases in between. Looked up from germline, CDR1 is KGHSH and CDR2 is LQKENI. This CDR3 region has 14 residues. This chain's CDR3 is CASSPRGDNEKLFF. CDR3 nucleotides: TGTGCCAGCTCACCAAGGGGGGATAATGAAAAACTGTTTTTT.

This clonotype was counted only a few times. The chain combines TRBV7-2 with TRBJ1-1; possibly TRBD1 for D (5 bases). The V gene's germline CDR1 is SGHTA and CDR2 FQGNSA. The ends were cut back, 2 bases at V and 2 bases at J, with 15 bases in the middle. This CDR3 region has 16 residues. In DNA, the CDR3 is TGTGCCAGCAGCTTAATGGGGACCGTGGGAAACACTGAAGCTTTCTTT. Its translation is CASSLMGTVGNTEAFF.

This clonotype has a handful of counts. CDR3 loop: CASSRNVLKGRQETQYF. CDR3 DNA sequence: TGCGCCAGCAGCCGGAACGTCCTGAAGGGCCGCCAAGAGACCCAGTACTTC. The V and J genes are TRBV4-3 and TRBJ2-5; D gene uncertain. The CDR3 is 17 amino acids. Per germline, CDR1 LGHNA and CDR2 YSLEER. Trimming took off 4 bases at V and 1 base at J, with 19 bases between the two ends.

This clonotype was counted a few times. The chain is built from TRBV18 and TRBJ1-2; TRBD1 matches 7 bases. Germline trimming cut 1 base from V and 4 bases from J; bases unmatched to any gene: 6. Germline V gene lookup returns CDR1 KGHSH and CDR2 LQKENI. The CDR3 sequence is 15 residues long. The chain's CDR3 is CASSPRGQIIYGYTF. The CDR3 coding sequence is TGTGCCAGCTCACCACGGGGACAGATCATCTATGGCTACACCTTC.

In this sample, this clonotype turned up many times. V is TRBV6-6 and J is TRBJ1-2; D gene ambiguous. Trimming pared 7 bases from V and 3 bases from J, leaving 12 bases between. The CDR3 sequence is 13 residues long. The germline V gene has CDR1 MNHNY and CDR2 SVGAGI (reference sequence). The CDR3 coding sequence is TGTGCCAGCACCCTAAGTCAGGACTATGGCTACACCTTC. Amino acids: CASTLSQDYGYTF.

In this sample, this clonotype turned up a few times. This rearrangement joins TRBV28 to TRBJ1-4, with D perhaps matching TRBD1 (6 bases). V was clipped by 3 bases and J by 3 bases, with 8 bases between them. Germline CDR1 and CDR2: MDHEN and SYDVKM. The CDR3 contains 14 residues. The CDR3 sequence: CASSLRGSNEKLFF. CDR3 sequence (DNA): TGTGCCAGCAGTTTGAGGGGGTCTAATGAAAAACTGTTTTTT.

This clonotype was seen at least ten times. The chain employs TRBV12-3 or TRBV12-4 and TRBJ2-7, with D possibly TRBD1 on 6 matching bases. The CDR3 extends over 14 amino acids. V dropped 1 base and J dropped 5 bases, with 12 bases sitting between them. CDR3 coding DNA: TGTGCCAGCAGTTTAGGGCAGGGGAGCAACGAGCAGTACTTC. It specifies CASSLGQGSNEQYF.

At least ten counts were recorded for this clonotype. V usage is TRBV30 and J usage is TRBJ1-3, with a weak D call TRBD1 (6 bases). V was shortened by 2 bases and J by 6 bases, with 14 bases between the two germline ends. The CDR3 is 14 residues long. The V gene's germline CDR1 is GTSNPN and CDR2 SVGIG (reference sequence). The CDR3 region has the DNA TGTGCCTGGAGTTGGGGGGCTACGGAAAACACCATATATTTT. This sequence encodes CAWSWGATENTIYF. Filled out from reference TRBV30 and TRBJ1-3, the complete variable domain reads SQTIHQWPATLVQPVGSPLSLECTVEGTSNPNLYWYRQAAGRGLQLLFYSVGIGQISSEVPQNLSASRPQDRQFILSSKKLLLSDSGFYLCAWSWGATENTIYFGEGSWLTVV.

This clonotype was recorded many times. CDR3 in amino acids: CASRPGPGTYIQYF. The CDR3 coding sequence is TGTGCCAGCAGACCCGGGCCGGGCACTTACATTCAGTACTTC. This chain connects TRBV2 to TRBJ2-4; D unclear. Germline-derived CDR1 and CDR2 are SNHLY and FYNNEI. The CDR3 runs 14 residues. Between the trimmed V and J ends, which lost 6 bases and 8 bases, there was a span of 17 bases.

V and J are TRBV28 and TRBJ1-4; 10 positions agree with TRBD1. The CDR3 is 16 residues long. The V gene end was trimmed by 1 base and the J gene end by 6 bases; junction bases not matched to a gene: 5. Per germline, CDR1 MDHEN and CDR2 SYDVKM. The CDR3 DNA reads as TGTGCCAGCAGTTTATCCGGACAGGGGGTGGATGAAAAACTGTTTTTT. Protein sequence: CASSLSGQGVDEKLFF.

This sequence joins TRBV15 and TRBJ2-7, with TRBD2 matching 7 bases. Trimming cost V 6 bases and J 2 bases; bases outside gene matches: 7. Germline CDR1 and CDR2: LNHNV and YYDKDF (reference sequence). This CDR3 is 14 amino acids long. CDR3 nucleotides: TGTGCCACCAGAGAAGCGGGGTCCCCCTACGAGCAGTACTTC. This translates into CATREAGSPYEQYF.

This clonotype was observed a few times. The chain has TRBV15 and TRBJ1-5; D not resolved. The CDR3 consists of 14 residues. The V gene lost 4 bases and the J gene lost 0 bases, with 7 bases spanning the gap. Germline assignment: CDR1 LNHNV and CDR2 YYDKDF (reference sequence). The CDR3 DNA reads as TGTGCCACCAGCATGGGAAATAGCAATCAGCCCCAGCATTTT. Translating it yields CATSMGNSNQPQHF.

The chain links TRBV11-2 to TRBJ1-1, with unresolved D. Germline V gives CDR1 SGHAT, CDR2 FQNNGV. Trimming removed 2 bases at V and 1 base at J, with 8 bases between. The CDR3 extends over 14 amino acids. CDR3 loop: CASSLSIRNTEAFF. The CDR3 DNA reads TGTGCCAGCAGCTTATCGATTCGGAACACTGAAGCTTTCTTT.

This chain uses TRBV12-2 with TRBJ2-1; the table names TRBD2, a call not compared with the DNA. TRBV12-2 is labeled a pseudogene. The CDR3 length is 14 residues. The CDR3 protein is CASPASGVMNEQFF. CDR3 DNA sequence: TGTGCAAGTCCGGCTAGCGGGGTTATGAATGAGCAGTTCTTC.

The sample holds a few counts of this clonotype. The rearrangement uses TRBV6-4 and TRBJ2-7, with D perhaps matching TRBD1 or TRBD2 (5 bases each). V gave up 8 bases and J gave up 2 bases, with 10 bases separating them. This CDR3 is 12 amino acids long. The germline gives CDR1 MRHNA, CDR2 SNTAGT. The CDR3 sequence is CASPGPTYEQYF. The CDR3 bases are TGTGCCAGCCCGGGACCAACCTACGAGCAGTACTTC.

This clonotype was seen more than once but under ten times. This chain uses TRBV14 with TRBJ2-3; no clear D. Trimming took 3 bases from V and 2 from J, leaving 9 bases between them. CDR3 length: 14 amino acids. CDR1 is SGHDN and CDR2 is FVKESK in the germline V gene. This chain's CDR3 is CASSQLGPTDTQYF. In DNA form, the CDR3 reads TGTGCCAGCAGCCAGCTCGGACCCACAGATACGCAGTATTTT.

This clonotype was counted at least ten times. The CDR3 bases are TGTGCCAGCGGGACTAGCGGGAGGGGAAACACCGGGGAGCTGTTTTTT. Its translation is CASGTSGRGNTGELFF. The chain uses TRBV28 and TRBJ2-2, with TRBD2 identical over 16 bases. Germline assignment: CDR1 MDHEN and CDR2 SYDVKM. The CDR3 length is 16 residues. J gave up 2 bases and V 8 bases, and 2 bases lay outside the gene matches.

This clonotype was counted ten times or more. The genes are TRBV4-3 and TRBJ2-3, with 12 bases fitting TRBD2. J lost 6 bases, V lost 3 bases, and 7 bases had no gene match. There are 16 residues in the CDR3. CDR1 and CDR2 from the germline V gene are LGHNA and YSLEER. CDR3 coding DNA: TGCGCCAGCAGCCACGCTAGCGGGAGGGCGAGTGATACGCAGTATTTT. It translates to CASSHASGRASDTQYF.

There are many counts of this clonotype. The J gene is TRBJ1-4, the V gene TRBV14, with 12 positions matching TRBD1. Trimming cost V 3 bases and J 7 bases; bases outside gene matches: 3. The CDR3 has 15 residues. Germline V CDR1 and CDR2: SGHDN, FVKESK. CDR3 loop: CASSHPGQGAEKLFF. The CDR3, as DNA: TGTGCCAGCAGCCACCCGGGACAGGGGGCTGAAAAACTGTTTTTT. The full variable domain, rest sourced from reference TRBV14 and TRBJ1-4, is EAGVTQFPSHSVIEKGQTVTLRCDPISGHDNLYWYRRVMGKEIKFLLHFVKESKQDESGMPNNRFLAERTGGTYSTLKVQPAELEDSGVYFCASSHPGQGAEKLFFGSGTQLSVL.

The gene calls are TRBV4-1 and TRBJ1-1; 7 nucleotides align to TRBD1. This CDR3 is 17 amino acids long. The ends lost 1 base at V and 1 base at J; junction bases unmatched: 9. The germline gives CDR1 MGHRA, CDR2 YSYEKL. The CDR3 region is CASSQVQGWVSNTEAFF. CDR3 nucleotides: TGCGCCAGCAGCCAAGTACAGGGGTGGGTTTCGAACACTGAAGCTTTCTTT.

Written as DNA, the CDR3 is TGTGCCAGCAGTCGGGGGAAGGGGGGGACGATCACAGATACGCAGTATTTT. This gives the protein CASSRGKGGTITDTQYF. The chain combines TRBV12-3 or TRBV12-4 with TRBJ2-3, with D maybe TRBD2 (7 bases). This CDR3 is built from 17 residues. V was cut by 5 bases and J by 2 bases, with 20 bases left in between.

This clonotype has a count of ten or more. J is TRBJ2-3 and V is TRBV28; D possibly corresponds to TRBD2 (5 bases). Between the trimmed V and J ends, which lost 5 bases and 7 bases, there was a span of 16 bases. This CDR3 comprises 14 residues. Germline-derived CDR1 and CDR2 are MDHEN and SYDVKM. CDR3: CASSPPGSSNTQYF. DNA for the CDR3: TGTGCCAGCAGTCCCCCGGGGAGCAGCAATACGCAGTATTTT.

This clonotype was seen at least ten times. The chain couples TRBV7-2 to TRBJ1-1; 10 bases align to TRBD1. The germline V gene has CDR1 SGHTA and CDR2 FQGNSA. CDR3 size: 14 residues. With V trimmed by 8 bases and J by 7 bases, 10 bases remained unmatched. The CDR3 here is CASGRDRGRVEAFF. The CDR3 DNA is TGTGCCAGCGGACGGGACAGGGGTAGAGTTGAAGCTTTCTTT.

J is TRBJ2-3 and V is TRBV6-4, with 10 bases lining up with TRBD2. The germline V gene encodes CDR1 MRHNA and CDR2 SNTAGT. V gave up 6 bases and J gave up 0 bases; unmatched junction bases: 9. CDR3 length equals 17 residues. The CDR3 region has the DNA TGTGCCAGCAGCGAAGAAGCGGGAGGGGCTAGCACAGATACGCAGTATTTT. Amino acids: CASSEEAGGASTDTQYF.

This clonotype has more than one count but fewer than ten. The genes are TRBV29-1 and TRBJ2-6; TRBD2 aligns across 9 bases. The CDR3 is made up of 20 amino acids. The V gene end was trimmed by 2 bases and the J gene end by 4 bases; junction bases not matched to a gene: 18. Germline assignment: CDR1 SQVTM and CDR2 ANQGSEA. CDR3 sequence: CSVELTPEAGGPAGANVLTF. Written as DNA, the CDR3 is TGCAGCGTTGAACTAACTCCAGAGGCGGGAGGGCCGGCGGGGGCCAACGTCCTGACTTTC. Full variable domain (missing parts from reference TRBV29-1 and TRBJ2-6): SAVISQKPSRDICQRGTSLTIQCQVDSQVTMMFWYRQQPGQSLTLIATANQGSEATYESGFVIDKFPISRPNLTFSTLTVSNMSPEDSSIYLCSVELTPEAGGPAGANVLTFGAGSRLTVL.

Concerning this clonotype: Possible read error: a much larger clone is one base away. The chain employs TRBV25-1 and TRBJ2-2, with D unclear. From germline, CDR1 is MGHDK and CDR2 SYGVNS. This CDR3 comprises 12 residues. The CDR3 DNA reads as TGTGCCAGCAGTTTGGGCACCGAGGAGCTGTTTTTT. Translation: CASSLGTEELFF.